Sequencing of this TCR beta chain was carried out in a study of cytomegalovirus exposure and HLA in healthy donors. Use of 60 Vbeta and 13 Jbeta primers characterized the PCR. Profiled with immunoSEQ multiplex PCR; TCRdb holds only in-frame clones, not every one. The sample has some 130,000 clones, approximately 81% seen once. General observations from the study: Later on, a genetic analysis was performed. It linked a missense variant in DCLRE1C with V- and J-gene trimming of TCR beta. When a later analysis was performed, an Asian-associated ancestry cluster reportedly had fewer N-insertions than the approximately 700-donor mean.

This CDR3 is 17 amino acids long. Trimming shortened V by 0 bases and J by 7 bases, and 18 bases separated the two germline ends. CDR1 is SNHLY and CDR2 is FYNNEI in the germline V gene. Note on this clone: Its antigen is currently unknown.

This chain links TRBV2 with TRBJ2-2; tentative D call: TRBD1 (7 bases). This receptor was obtained from a male donor in good health and CMV-seronegative. Source material: PBMCs. In nucleotides, the CDR3 is TGTGCCAGCAGTGAAGCGCTTAGGACAGGAGGGATCGGGGAGCTGTTTTTT. Translating it yields CASSEALRTGGIGELFF.